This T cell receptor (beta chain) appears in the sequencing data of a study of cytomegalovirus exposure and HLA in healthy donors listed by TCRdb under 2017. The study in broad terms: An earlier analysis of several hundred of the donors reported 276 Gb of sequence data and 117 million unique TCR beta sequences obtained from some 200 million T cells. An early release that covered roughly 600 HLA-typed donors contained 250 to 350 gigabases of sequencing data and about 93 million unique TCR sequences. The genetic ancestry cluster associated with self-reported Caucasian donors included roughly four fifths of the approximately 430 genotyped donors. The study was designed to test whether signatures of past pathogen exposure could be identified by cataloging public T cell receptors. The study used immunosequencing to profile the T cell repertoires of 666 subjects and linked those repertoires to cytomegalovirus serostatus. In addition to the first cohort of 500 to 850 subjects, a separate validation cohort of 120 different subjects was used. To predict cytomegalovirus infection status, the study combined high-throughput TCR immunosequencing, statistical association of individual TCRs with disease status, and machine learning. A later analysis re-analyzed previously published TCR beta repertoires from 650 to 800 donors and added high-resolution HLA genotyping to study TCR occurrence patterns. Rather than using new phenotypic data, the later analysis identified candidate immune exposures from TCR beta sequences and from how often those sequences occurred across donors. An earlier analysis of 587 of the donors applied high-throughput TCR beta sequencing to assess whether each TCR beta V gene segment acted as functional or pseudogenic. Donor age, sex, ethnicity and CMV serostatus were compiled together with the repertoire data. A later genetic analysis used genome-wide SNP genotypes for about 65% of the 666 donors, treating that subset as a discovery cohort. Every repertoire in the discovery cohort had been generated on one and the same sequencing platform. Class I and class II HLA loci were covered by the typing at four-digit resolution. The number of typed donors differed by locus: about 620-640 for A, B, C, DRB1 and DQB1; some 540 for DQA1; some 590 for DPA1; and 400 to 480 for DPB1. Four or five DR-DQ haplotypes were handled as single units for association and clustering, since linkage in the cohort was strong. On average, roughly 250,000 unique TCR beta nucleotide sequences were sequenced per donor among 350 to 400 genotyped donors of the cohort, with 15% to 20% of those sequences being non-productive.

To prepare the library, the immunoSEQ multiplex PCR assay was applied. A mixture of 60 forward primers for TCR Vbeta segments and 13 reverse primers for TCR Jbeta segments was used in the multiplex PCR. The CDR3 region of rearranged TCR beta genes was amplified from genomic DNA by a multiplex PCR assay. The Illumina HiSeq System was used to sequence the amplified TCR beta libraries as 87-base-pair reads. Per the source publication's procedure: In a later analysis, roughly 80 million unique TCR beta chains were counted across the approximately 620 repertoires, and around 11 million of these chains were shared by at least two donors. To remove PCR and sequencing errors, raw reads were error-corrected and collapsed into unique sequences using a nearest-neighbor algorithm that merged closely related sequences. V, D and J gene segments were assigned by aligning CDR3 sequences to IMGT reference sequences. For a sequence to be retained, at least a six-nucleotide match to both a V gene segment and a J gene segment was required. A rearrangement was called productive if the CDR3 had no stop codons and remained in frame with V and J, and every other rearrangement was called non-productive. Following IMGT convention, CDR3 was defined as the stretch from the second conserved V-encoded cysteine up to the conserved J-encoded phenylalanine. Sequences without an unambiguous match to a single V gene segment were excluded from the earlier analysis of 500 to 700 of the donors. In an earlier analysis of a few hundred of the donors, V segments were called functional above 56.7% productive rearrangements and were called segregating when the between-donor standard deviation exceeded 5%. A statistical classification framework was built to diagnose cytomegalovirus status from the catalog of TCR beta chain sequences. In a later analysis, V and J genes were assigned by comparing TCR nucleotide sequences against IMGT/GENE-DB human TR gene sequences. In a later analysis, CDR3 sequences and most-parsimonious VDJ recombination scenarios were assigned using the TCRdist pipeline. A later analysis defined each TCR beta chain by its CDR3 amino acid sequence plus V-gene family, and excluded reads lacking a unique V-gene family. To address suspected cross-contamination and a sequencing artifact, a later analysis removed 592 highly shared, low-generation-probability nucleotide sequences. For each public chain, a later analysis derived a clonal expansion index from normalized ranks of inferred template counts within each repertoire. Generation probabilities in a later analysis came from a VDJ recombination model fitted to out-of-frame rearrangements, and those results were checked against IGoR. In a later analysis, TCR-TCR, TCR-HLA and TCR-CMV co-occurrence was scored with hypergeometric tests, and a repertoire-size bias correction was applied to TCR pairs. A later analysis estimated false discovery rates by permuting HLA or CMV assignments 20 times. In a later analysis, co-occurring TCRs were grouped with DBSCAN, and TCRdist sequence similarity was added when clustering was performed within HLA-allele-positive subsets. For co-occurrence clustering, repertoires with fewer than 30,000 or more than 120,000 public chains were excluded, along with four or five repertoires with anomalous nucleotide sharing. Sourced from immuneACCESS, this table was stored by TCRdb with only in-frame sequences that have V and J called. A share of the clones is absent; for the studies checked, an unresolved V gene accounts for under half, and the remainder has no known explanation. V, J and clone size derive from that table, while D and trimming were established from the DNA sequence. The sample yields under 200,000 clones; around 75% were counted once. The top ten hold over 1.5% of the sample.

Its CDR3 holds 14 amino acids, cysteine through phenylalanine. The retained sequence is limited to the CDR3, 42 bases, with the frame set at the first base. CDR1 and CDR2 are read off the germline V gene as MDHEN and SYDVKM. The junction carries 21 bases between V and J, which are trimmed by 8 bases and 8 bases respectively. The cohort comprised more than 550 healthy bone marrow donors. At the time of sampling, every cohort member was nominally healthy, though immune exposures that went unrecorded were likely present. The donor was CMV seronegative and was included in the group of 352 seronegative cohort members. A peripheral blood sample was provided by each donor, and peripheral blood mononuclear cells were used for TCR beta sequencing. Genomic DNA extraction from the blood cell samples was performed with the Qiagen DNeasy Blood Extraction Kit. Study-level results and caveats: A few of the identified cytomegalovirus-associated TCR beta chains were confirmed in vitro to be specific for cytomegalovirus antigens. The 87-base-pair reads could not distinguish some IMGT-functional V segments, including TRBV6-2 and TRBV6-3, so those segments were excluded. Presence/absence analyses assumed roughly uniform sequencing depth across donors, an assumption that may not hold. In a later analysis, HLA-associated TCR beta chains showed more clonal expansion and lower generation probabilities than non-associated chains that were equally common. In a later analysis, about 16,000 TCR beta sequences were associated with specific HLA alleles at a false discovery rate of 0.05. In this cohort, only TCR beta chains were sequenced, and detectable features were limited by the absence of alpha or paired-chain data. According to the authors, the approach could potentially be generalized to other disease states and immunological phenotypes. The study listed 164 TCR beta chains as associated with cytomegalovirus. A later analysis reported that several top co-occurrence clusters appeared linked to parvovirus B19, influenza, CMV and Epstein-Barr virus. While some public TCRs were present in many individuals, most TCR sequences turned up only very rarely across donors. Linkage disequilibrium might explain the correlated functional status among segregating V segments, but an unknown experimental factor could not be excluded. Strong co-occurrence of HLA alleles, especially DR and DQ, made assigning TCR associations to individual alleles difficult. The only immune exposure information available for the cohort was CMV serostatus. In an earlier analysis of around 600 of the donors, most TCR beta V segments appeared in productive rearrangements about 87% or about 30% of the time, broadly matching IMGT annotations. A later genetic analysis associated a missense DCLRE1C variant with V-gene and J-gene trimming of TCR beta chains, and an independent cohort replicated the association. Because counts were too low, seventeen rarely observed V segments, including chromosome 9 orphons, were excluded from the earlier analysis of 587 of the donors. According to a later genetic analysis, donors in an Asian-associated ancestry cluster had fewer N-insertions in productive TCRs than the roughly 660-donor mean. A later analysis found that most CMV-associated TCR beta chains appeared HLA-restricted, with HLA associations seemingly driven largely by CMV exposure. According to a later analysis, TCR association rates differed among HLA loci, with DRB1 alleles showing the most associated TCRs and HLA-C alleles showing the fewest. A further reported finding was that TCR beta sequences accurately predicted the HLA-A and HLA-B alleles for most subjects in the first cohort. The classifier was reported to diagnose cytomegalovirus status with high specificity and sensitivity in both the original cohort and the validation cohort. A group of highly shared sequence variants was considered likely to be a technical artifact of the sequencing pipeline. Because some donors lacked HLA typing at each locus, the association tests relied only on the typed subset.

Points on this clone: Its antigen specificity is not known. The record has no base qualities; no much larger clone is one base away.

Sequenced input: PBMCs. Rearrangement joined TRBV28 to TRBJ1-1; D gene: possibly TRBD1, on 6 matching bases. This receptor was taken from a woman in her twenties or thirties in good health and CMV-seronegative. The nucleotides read TGTGCCAGCCTTAATCGCCCAACTCAGGGGGAAGCTTTCTTT. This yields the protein CASLNRPTQGEAFF.